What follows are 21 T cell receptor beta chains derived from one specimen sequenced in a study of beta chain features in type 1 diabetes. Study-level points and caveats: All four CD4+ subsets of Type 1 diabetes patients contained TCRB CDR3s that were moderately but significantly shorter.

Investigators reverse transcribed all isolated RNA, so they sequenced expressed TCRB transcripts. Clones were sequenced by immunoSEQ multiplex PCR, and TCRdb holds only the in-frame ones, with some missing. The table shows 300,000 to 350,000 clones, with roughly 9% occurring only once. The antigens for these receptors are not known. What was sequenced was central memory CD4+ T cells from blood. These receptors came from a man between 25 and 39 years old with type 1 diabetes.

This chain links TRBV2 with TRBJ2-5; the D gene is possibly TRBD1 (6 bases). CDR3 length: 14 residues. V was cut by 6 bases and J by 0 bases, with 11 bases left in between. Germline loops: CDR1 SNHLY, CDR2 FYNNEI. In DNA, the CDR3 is TGTGCCAGCAGCGAACAGGGTAACCAAGAGACCCAGTACTTC. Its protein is CASSEQGNQETQYF. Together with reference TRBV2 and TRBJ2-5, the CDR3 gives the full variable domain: EPEVTQTPSHQVTQMGQEVILRCVPISNHLYFYWYRQILGQKVEFLVSFYNNEISEKSEIFDDQFSVERPDGSNFTLKIRSTKLEDSAMYFCASSEQGNQETQYFGPGTRLLVL.

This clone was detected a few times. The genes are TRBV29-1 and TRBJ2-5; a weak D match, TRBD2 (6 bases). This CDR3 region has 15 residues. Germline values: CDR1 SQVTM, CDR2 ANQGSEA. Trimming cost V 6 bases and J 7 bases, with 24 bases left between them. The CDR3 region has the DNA TGCAGCGTCCCCGGAGGGGCCCTATTTTCAGGGACCCAGTACTTC. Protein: CSVPGGALFSGTQYF.

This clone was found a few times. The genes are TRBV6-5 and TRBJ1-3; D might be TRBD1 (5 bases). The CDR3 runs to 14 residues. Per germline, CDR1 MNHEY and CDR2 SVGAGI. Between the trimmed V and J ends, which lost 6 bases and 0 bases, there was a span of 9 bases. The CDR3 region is CASRSTASGNTIYF. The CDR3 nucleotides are TGTGCCAGCAGGTCGACAGCCTCTGGAAACACCATATATTTT.

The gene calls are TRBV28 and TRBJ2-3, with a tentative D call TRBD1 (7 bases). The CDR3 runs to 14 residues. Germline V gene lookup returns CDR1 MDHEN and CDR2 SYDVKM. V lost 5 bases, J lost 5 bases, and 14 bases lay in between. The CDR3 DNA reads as TGTGCCAGCAGTCCAGGGGGGAAGGGAGATACGCAGTATTTT. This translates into CASSPGGKGDTQYF.

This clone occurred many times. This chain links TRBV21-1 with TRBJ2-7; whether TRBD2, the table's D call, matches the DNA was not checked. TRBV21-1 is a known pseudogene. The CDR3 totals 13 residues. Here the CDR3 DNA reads TGTGCCAGCAGCCTTTCCCGGTCCTACGAGCAGTACTTC. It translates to CASSLSRSYEQYF.

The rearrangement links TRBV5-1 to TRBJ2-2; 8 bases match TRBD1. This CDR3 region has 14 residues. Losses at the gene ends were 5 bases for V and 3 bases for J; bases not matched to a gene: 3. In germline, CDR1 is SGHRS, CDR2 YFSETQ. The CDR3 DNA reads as TGCGCCAGCAGGGACAGGGTAGACACCGGGGAGCTGTTTTTT. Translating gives CASRDRVDTGELFF.

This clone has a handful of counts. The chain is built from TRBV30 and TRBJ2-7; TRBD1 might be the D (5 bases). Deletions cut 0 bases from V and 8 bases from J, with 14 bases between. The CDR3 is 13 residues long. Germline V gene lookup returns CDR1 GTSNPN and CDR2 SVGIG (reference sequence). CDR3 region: CAWSVQEPPKQYF. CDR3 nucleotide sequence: TGTGCCTGGAGTGTACAGGAACCGCCCAAGCAGTACTTC.

CDR3 nucleotide sequence: TGTGCCAGCCGAAGGGGGACTACCTACAATGAGCAGTTCTTC. Protein sequence: CASRRGTTYNEQFF. This chain connects TRBV6-6 to TRBJ2-1, with D perhaps matching TRBD2 (7 bases). This CDR3 is built from 14 residues. The germline V gene encodes CDR1 MNHNY and CDR2 SVGAGI (reference sequence). V was trimmed by 8 bases and J by 2 bases, leaving 13 bases between them.

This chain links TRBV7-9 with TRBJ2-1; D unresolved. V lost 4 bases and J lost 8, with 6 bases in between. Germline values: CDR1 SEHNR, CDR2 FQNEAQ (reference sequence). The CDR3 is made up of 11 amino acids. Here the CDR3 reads CASSYLYEQFF. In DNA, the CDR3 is TGTGCCAGCAGCTACCTCTATGAGCAGTTCTTC.

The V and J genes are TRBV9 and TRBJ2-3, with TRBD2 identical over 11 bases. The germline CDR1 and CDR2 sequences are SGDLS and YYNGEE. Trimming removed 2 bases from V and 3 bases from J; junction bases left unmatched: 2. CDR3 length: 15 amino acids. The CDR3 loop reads CASSVTSGRTDTQYF. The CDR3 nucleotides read TGTGCCAGCAGCGTCACTAGCGGGAGAACAGATACGCAGTATTTT.

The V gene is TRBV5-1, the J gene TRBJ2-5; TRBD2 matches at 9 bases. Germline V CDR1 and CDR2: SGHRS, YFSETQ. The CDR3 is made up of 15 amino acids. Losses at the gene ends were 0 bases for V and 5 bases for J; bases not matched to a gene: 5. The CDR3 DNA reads TGCGCCAGCAGCTTGGGCACTAGCGGGTCGGAGACCCAGTACTTC. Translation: CASSLGTSGSETQYF.

The CDR3 protein is CASSVDGNTEAFF. In DNA, the CDR3 is TGTGCCAGCAGCGTAGATGGGAACACTGAAGCTTTCTTT. The chain is built from TRBV9 and TRBJ1-1; D is undetermined. Germline assignment: CDR1 SGDLS and CDR2 YYNGEE. This CDR3 is 13 amino acids long. V was clipped by 0 bases and J by 1 base, with 4 bases between them.

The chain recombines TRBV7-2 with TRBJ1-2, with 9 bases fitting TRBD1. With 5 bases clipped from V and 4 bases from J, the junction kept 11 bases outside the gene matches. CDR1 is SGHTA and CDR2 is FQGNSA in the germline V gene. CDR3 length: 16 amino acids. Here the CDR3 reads CASSPLQGALGYGYTF. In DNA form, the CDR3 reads TGTGCCAGCAGCCCCTTACAGGGGGCGCTTGGCTATGGCTACACCTTC.

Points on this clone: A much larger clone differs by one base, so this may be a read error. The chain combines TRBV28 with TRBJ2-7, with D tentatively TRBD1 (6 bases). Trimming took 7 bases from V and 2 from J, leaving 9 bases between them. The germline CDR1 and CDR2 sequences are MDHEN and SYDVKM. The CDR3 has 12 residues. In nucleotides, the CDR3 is TGTGCCAGCACAGGGGAAACCTACGAGCAGTACTTC. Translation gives CASTGETYEQYF. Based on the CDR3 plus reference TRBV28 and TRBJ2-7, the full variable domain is DVKVTQSSRYLVKRTGEKVFLECVQDMDHENMFWYRQDPGLGLRLIYFSYDVKMKEKGDIPEGYSVSREKKERFSLILESASTNQTSMYLCASTGETYEQYFGPGTRLTVT.

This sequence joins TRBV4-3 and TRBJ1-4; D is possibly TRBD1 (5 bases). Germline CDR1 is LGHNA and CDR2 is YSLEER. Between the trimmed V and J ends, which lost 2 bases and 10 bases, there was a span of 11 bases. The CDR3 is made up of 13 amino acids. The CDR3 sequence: CASSQTRGGKLFF. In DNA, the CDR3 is TGCGCCAGCAGCCAAACAAGGGGAGGAAAACTGTTTTTT.

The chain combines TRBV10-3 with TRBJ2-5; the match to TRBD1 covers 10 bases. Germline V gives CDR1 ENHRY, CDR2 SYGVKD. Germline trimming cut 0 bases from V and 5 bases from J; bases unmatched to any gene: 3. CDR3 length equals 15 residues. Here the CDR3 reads CAISESGTGEETQYF. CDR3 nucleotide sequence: TGTGCCATCAGTGAGTCCGGGACAGGGGAGGAGACCCAGTACTTC.

The CDR3 protein is CASRSSGTGPEQYF. The CDR3 nucleotides read TGTGCCAGCAGATCCTCCGGGACAGGGCCCGAGCAGTACTTC. The chain employs TRBV28 and TRBJ2-7; 9 nucleotides align to TRBD1. Per germline, CDR1 MDHEN and CDR2 SYDVKM. The CDR3 sequence is 14 residues long. The junction had 9 bases not matched to a gene; V was cut back by 6 bases and J by 6 bases.

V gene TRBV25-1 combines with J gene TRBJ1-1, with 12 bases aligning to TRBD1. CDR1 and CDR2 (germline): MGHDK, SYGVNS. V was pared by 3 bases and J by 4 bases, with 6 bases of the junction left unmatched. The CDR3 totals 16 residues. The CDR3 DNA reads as TGTGCCAGCAGTGATCTCGGGACAGGGGGCGGCACTGAAGCTTTCTTT. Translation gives CASSDLGTGGGTEAFF.

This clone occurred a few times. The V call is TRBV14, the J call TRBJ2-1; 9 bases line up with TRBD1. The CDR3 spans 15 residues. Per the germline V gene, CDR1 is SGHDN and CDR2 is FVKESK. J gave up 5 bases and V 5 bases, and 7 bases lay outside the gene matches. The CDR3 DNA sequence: TGTGCCAGCAGCTCCACAGGGGGCGCCCACAATGAGCAGTTCTTC. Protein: CASSSTGGAHNEQFF.

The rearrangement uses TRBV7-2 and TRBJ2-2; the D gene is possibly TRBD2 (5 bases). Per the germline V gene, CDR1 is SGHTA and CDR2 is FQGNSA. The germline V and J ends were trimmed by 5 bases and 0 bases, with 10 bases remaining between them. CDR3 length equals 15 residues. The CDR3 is CASSPRGSNTGELFF. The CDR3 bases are TGTGCCAGCAGCCCTCGCGGGTCGAACACCGGGGAGCTGTTTTTT.

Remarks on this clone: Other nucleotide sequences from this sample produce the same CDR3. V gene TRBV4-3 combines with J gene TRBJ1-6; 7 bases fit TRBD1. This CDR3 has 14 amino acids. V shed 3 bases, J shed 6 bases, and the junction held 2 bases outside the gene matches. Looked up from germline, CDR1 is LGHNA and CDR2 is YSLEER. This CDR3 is CASSQWDSNSPLHF. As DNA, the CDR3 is TGCGCCAGCAGCCAGTGGGACAGTAATTCACCCCTCCACTTT.